The clone carrying this TCR beta chain was observed many times. As yet, its antigen is unknown. The data originate from a study of CD8 T cells in ankylosing spondylitis. Overall study results and limits: For ankylosing spondylitis blood, a TCR beta motif of 7 or 8 highly homologous variants appeared characteristic. From matched ankylosing spondylitis synovial fluid, disease-linked clones were reportedly recovered at significantly enriched levels.

TCRdb recomputed calls from the 5' RACE reads with MiXCR, one row per CDR3 protein. The sample gives about 540,000 distinct CDR3 sequences, roughly 13% of which show up once; nearly 7% is in the top ten. The sample consisted of blood, either unsorted or a sorted T cell fraction (not recorded which). The TCR sequence derives from a male donor with ankylosing spondylitis.

For the CDR3, the DNA is TGCGCCAGCAGCTTCCTCGGCGGCGCCTACAATGAGCAGTTCTTC. It translates to CASSFLGGAYNEQFF. J is TRBJ2-1 and V is TRBV5-1, with no clear D. The ends were cut back, 2 bases at V and 2 bases at J, with 11 bases in the middle. CDR3 size: 15 residues. Germline CDR1 is SGHRS and CDR2 is YFSETQ.